A single sample is the source of the 6 T cell receptor beta chains below, sequenced in a study of blood T cell repertoires in COVID-19. The table came from immunoSEQ multiplex PCR; TCRdb's copy has only in-frame clones and leaves some out. The sample records about 190,000 clones, about 80% being singletons. Sequenced material: peripheral blood. The receptors here all came from a woman in her 70s with acute or convalescent COVID-19.

The rearrangement links TRBV19 to TRBJ1-5; 11 bases match TRBD1. The junction had 5 bases not matched to a gene; V was cut back by 9 bases and J by 4 bases. Germline CDR1 LNHDA, CDR2 SQIVND (reference sequence). This CDR3 region has 14 residues. The CDR3 here is CASSGQGANQPQHF. CDR3 DNA: TGTGCCAGCTCTGGACAGGGGGCGAATCAGCCCCAGCATTTT.

This chain uses TRBV7-2 with TRBJ2-5; 8 bases align to TRBD2. After removal of 6 bases from V and 2 bases from J, the junction contained 5 bases not matched to a gene. Germline V CDR1 and CDR2: SGHTA, FQGNSA. The CDR3 runs 14 residues. The CDR3 reads CASSQLAAQETQYF. The CDR3 region has the DNA TGTGCCAGCAGTCAACTAGCGGCACAAGAGACCCAGTACTTC.

This clone appeared a few times. The chain combines TRBV24-1 with TRBJ1-1; 11 bases line up with TRBD1. The J segment lost 5 bases and the V segment lost 1 base, leaving 11 bases of the junction unmatched. Germline lookup yields CDR1 KGHDR and CDR2 SFDVKD. This CDR3 has 18 amino acids. The CDR3 DNA sequence: TGTGCCACCAGTGATTTCACCGGGACAGGGGGTAGGGGTACTGAAGCTTTCTTT. Protein sequence: CATSDFTGTGGRGTEAFF.

The V gene is TRBV4-1, the J gene TRBJ2-1; D possibly corresponds to TRBD2 (6 bases). The CDR3 has 16 amino acids. CDR1 is MGHRA, CDR2 YSYEKL, per germline. V was clipped by 3 bases and J by 4 bases, with 16 bases between them. The CDR3 loop reads CASSQSGRPSYNEQFF. The DNA of the CDR3 is TGCGCCAGCAGCCAGAGTGGGAGGCCGTCATACAATGAGCAGTTCTTC.

This rearrangement joins TRBV24-1 to TRBJ2-1; 10 bases fit TRBD2. V lost 4 bases to trimming and J lost 5 bases; unmatched junction nucleotides: 7. Germline CDR1 and CDR2: KGHDR and SFDVKD. The CDR3 contains 16 residues. This CDR3 is CATSESIAGGHNEQFF. CDR3 sequence (DNA): TGTGCCACCAGTGAATCAATAGCGGGAGGACACAATGAGCAGTTCTTC.

This chain connects TRBV14 to TRBJ2-7; 9 bases are shared with TRBD2. The CDR3 has 14 amino acids. V gave up 4 bases and J gave up 3 bases; unmatched junction bases: 4. Looked up from germline, CDR1 is SGHDN and CDR2 is FVKESK. CDR3 protein: CASSLSGRFYEQYF. In nucleotides, the CDR3 is TGTGCCAGCAGCCTAAGCGGGAGGTTCTACGAGCAGTACTTC.